This T cell receptor beta chain emerged from a study of blood T cells in healthy people across ages. Overall study: Template switching picked up about one barcoded beta molecule for each two T cells.

The CDR3 extends over 15 amino acids. Trimming shortened V by 5 bases and J by 0 bases, and 11 bases separated the two germline ends. The germline CDR1 and CDR2 sequences are SEHNR and FQNEAQ (reference sequence). The second PCR ran about 6 to 11 cycles with a sample-barcoded 5' primer and J-beta primers. TCRdb fed the 5' RACE reads into MiXCR, producing one record per CDR3 protein. This repertoire shows under 2 million distinct CDR3 sequences, about 32% found once; its top ten account for 10% to 12%. The TCR sequence derives from a woman aged 25 to 45 in good health. Material for sequencing was blood. The chain links TRBV7-9 to TRBJ2-1; D is unresolved. Here the CDR3 reads CASSPRSISYNEQFF. The CDR3 DNA reads TGTGCCAGCAGCCCAAGGAGTATCTCCTACAATGAGCAGTTCTTC.